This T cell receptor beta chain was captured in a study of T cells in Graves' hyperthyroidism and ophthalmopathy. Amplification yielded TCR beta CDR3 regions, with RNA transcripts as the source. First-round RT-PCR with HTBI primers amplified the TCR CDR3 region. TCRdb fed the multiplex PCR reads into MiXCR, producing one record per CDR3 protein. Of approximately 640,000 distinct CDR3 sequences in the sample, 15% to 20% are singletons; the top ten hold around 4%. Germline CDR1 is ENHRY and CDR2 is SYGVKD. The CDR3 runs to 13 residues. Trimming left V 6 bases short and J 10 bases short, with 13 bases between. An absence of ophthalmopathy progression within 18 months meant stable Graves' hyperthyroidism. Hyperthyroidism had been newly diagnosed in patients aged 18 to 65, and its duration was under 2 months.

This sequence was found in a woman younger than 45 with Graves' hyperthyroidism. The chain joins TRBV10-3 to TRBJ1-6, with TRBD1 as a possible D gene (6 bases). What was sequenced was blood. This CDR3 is CAISEGVGSPLHF. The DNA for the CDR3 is TGTGCCATCAGCGAGGGGGTGGGATCACCCCTCCACTTT.